This TCR beta chain was recovered during a study of T cells in Graves' hyperthyroidism and ophthalmopathy. This clonotype was observed at least ten times. PBMCs were sourced from roughly 9.1 ml fresh peripheral blood. Germline V CDR1 and CDR2: DFQATT, SNEGSKA (reference sequence). This CDR3 is built from 14 residues. J was trimmed by 1 base and V by 6 bases; bases with no gene match: 9. RNA transcripts yielded amplified TCR beta CDR3 regions. Researchers ran a first-round RT-PCR on the TCR CDR3 using the HTBI primer set. TCRdb fed the multiplex PCR reads into MiXCR, producing one record per CDR3 protein. Among hundreds of thousands of distinct CDR3 sequences listed, approximately 14% were seen once.

The V and J genes are TRBV20-1 and TRBJ2-7, with 7 bases matching TRBD2. This sequence was found in a woman between 18 and 30 years old with Graves' hyperthyroidism. Sequencing was carried out using blood. CDR3 sequence: CSALSGGSSYEQYF. CDR3 DNA sequence: TGCAGTGCGCTTTCGGGAGGATCATCCTACGAGCAGTACTTC.